The 7 T cell receptor beta chains below all came from one sample that was sequenced in a study of blood T cell repertoires in COVID-19. Sequenced by immunoSEQ multiplex PCR; TCRdb stores in-frame clones only, minus some. Found here are about 43,000 clones, 88% of them singletons; the top ten hold about 4.8%. The sample comprised peripheral blood. Receptors were obtained from a human donor in a cohort sampled during active COVID-19.

The V and J genes are TRBV28 and TRBJ1-5, with a tentative D call TRBD1 (5 bases). The ends were cut back, 7 bases at V and 4 bases at J, with 17 bases in the middle. From germline, CDR1 is MDHEN and CDR2 SYDVKM. CDR3 length equals 15 residues. The CDR3 bases are TGTGCCAGCAAATTTCAGGGTGACGGGAATCAGCCCCAGCATTTT. This gives the protein CASKFQGDGNQPQHF.

The chain is built from TRBV14 and TRBJ2-6; D call uncertain. This CDR3 is 15 amino acids long. Germline values: CDR1 SGHDN, CDR2 FVKESK. Trimming took 3 bases from V and 2 from J, leaving 8 bases between them. The CDR3 DNA reads as TGTGCCAGCAGCCAGTACAGAACTGGGGCCAACGTCCTGACTTTC. This translates into CASSQYRTGANVLTF.

The V gene is TRBV5-1, the J gene TRBJ2-1; 10 positions match TRBD2. CDR1 is SGHRS and CDR2 is YFSETQ in the germline V gene. The V segment lost 2 bases and the J segment 7 bases; nucleotides outside the gene matches: 9. CDR3 length equals 16 residues. CDR3 loop: CASSLLAGGVGNEQFF. The CDR3 DNA sequence: TGCGCCAGCAGCTTATTAGCGGGAGGCGTTGGAAATGAGCAGTTCTTC.

The chain combines TRBV13 with TRBJ2-1, with 7 bases aligning to TRBD2. CDR1 is PRHDT and CDR2 is FYEKMQ in the germline V gene (reference sequence). The trim removed 7 bases at V and 7 bases at J, leaving 13 bases unmatched. The CDR3 spans 15 residues. The CDR3 region has the DNA TGTGCCAGCACCAAAACCTGGGCGGGAGAGAATGAGCAGTTCTTC. Protein product: CASTKTWAGENEQFF.

The rearrangement links TRBV5-1 to TRBJ2-2, with 8 bases matching TRBD1. Germline V gene sequence: CDR1 SGHRS, CDR2 YFSETQ. CDR3 size: 15 residues. Germline trimming cut 4 bases from V and 3 bases from J; bases unmatched to any gene: 5. CDR3 nucleotides: TGCGCCAGCAGCAAGGGACAGGTGTACACCGGGGAGCTGTTTTTT. Translated: CASSKGQVYTGELFF. Combining the CDR3 with reference TRBV5-1 and TRBJ2-2 gives the whole variable domain KAGVTQTPRYLIKTRGQQVTLSCSPISGHRSVSWYQQTPGQGLQFLFEYFSETQRNKGNFPGRFSGRQFSNSRSEMNVSTLELGDSALYLCASSKGQVYTGELFFGEGSRLTVL.

The rearrangement links TRBV7-2 to TRBJ2-7; weak D call: TRBD2 (5 bases). CDR1 and CDR2 from the germline V gene are SGHTA and FQGNSA. V lost 1 base, J lost 5 bases, and 18 bases lay in between. This CDR3 region has 16 residues. As DNA, the CDR3 is TGTGCCAGCAGCTTAGATGGCGGGTCCCACCGAGACGAGCAGTACTTC. Translation gives CASSLDGGSHRDEQYF.

The chain is built from TRBV25-1 and TRBJ2-7; TRBD1 agrees at 9 bases. This CDR3 contains 15 residues. Trimming removed 3 bases from V and 2 bases from J; junction bases left unmatched: 5. Germline CDR1 is MGHDK and CDR2 is SYGVNS. The DNA for the CDR3 is TGTGCCAGCAGTGATCCCGGGACAGGGACCTACGAGCAGTACTTC. This codes for CASSDPGTGTYEQYF.